The TCR beta chain described here comes from a study of cytomegalovirus exposure and HLA in healthy donors. In the study overall: Of the donors genotyped, 300 to 500 in all, 65% to 90% fell in the Caucasian-associated ancestry cluster. Findings of the study overall: As was reported, the HLA-A and HLA-B alleles of most subjects were accurately predicted from TCR beta sequences. Earlier analysis found most TCR beta V segments productive about 90% or about 30% of the time.

Details on this clone: Its antigen is currently unknown.

The PCR made use of 60 Vbeta and 13 Jbeta primers. The method was immunoSEQ multiplex PCR; TCRdb's version includes in-frame clones alone and lacks a portion of them. The repertoire holds 120,000 or so clones, with less than 90% as singletons. There are 15 residues in the CDR3. Trimming shortened V by 2 bases and J by 4 bases, and 14 bases separated the two germline ends. Germline V gene lookup returns CDR1 MGHRA and CDR2 YSYEKL. This clonotype originated in a man between 18 and 35 years old in good health and CMV-seropositive. This chain joins TRBV4-1 and TRBJ1-2; D is possibly TRBD1 (5 bases). Sample: PBMCs. Written as DNA, the CDR3 is TGCGCCAGCAGCCAACCACGGCAGGGACTCTATGGCTACACCTTC. It codes for CASSQPRQGLYGYTF.